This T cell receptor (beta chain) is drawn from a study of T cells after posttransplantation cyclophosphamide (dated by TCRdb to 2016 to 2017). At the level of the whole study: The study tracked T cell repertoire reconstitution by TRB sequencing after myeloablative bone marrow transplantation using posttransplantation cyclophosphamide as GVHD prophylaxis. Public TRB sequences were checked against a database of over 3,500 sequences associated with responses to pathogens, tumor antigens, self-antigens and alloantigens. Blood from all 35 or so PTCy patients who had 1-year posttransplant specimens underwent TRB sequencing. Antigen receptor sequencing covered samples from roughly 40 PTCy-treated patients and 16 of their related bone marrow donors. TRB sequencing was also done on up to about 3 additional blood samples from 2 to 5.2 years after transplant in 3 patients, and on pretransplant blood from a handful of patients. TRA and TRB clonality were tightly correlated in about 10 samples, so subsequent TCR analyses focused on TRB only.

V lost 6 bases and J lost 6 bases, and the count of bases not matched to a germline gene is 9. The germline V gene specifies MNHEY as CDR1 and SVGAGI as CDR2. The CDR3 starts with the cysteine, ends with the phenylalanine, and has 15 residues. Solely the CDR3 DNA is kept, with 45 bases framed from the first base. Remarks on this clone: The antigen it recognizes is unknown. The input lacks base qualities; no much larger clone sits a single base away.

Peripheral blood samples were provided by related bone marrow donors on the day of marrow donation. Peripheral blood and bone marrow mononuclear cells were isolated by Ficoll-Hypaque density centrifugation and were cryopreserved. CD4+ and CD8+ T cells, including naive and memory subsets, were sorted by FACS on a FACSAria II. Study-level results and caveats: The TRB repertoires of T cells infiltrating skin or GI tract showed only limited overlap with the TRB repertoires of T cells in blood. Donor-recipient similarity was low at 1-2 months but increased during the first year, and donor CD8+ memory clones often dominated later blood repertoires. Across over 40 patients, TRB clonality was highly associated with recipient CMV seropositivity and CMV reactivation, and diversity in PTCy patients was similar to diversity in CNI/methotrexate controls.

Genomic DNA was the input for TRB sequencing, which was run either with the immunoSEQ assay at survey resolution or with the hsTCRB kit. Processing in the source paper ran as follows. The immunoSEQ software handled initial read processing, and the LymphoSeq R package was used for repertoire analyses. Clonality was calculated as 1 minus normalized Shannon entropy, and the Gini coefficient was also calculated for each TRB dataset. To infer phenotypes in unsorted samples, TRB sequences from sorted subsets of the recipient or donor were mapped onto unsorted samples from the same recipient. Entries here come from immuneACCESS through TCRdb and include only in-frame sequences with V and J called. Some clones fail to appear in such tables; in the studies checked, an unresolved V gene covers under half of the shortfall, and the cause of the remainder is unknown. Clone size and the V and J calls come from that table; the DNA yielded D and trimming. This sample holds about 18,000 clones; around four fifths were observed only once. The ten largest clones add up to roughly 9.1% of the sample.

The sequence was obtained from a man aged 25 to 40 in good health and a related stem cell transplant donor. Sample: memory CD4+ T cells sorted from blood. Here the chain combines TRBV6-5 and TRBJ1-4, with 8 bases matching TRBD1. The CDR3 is CASSPGQGRHEKLFF. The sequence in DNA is TGTGCCAGCAGCCCCGGACAGGGAAGGCATGAAAAACTGTTTTTT.